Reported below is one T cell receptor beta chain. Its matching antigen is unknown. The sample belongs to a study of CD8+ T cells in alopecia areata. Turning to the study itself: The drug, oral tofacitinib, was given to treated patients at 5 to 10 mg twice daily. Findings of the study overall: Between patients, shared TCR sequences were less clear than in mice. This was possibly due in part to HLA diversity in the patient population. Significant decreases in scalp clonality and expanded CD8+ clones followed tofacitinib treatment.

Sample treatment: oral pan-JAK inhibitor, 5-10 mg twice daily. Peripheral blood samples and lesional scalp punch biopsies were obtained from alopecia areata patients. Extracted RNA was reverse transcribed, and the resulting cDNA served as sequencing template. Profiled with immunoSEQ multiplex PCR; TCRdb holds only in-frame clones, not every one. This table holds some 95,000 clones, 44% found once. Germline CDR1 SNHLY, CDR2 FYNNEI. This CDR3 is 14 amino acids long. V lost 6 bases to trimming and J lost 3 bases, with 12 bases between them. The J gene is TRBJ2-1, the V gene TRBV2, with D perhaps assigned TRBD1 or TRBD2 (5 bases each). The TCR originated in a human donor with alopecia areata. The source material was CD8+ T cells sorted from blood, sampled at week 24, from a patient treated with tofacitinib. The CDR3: CASRGRSDYNEQFF. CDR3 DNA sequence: TGTGCCAGCAGGGGACGGTCAGACTACAATGAGCAGTTCTTC.